This entry lists 27 T cell receptor beta chains sequenced from one sample in a study of human T cells and chemical hapten exposure. Time point indicated: patch test 3, about 24 weeks after DPC sensitization. Treatment in this sample: therapeutic diphenylcyclopropenone sensitization with weekly scalp DPC. TCRdb called the RACE reads again in MiXCR, with one record for every CDR3 protein. Among about 97,000 distinct CDR3 sequences listed, roughly a quarter were seen once. The sample in question was whole blood, obtained in connection with sensitization to the hapten diphenylcyclopropenone (DPC). The source is a man aged 40-49 years with alopecia areata. Some clones in this sample may be carry-over from other donors' samples.

This clonotype was picked up a small number of times. This chain connects TRBV5-1 to TRBJ1-3; TRBD1 aligns across 9 bases. V gave up 4 bases and J gave up 0 bases; unmatched junction bases: 8. The CDR3 is made up of 17 amino acids. Germline V gene sequence: CDR1 SGHRS, CDR2 YFSETQ. The CDR3 DNA reads TGCGCCAGCAGCCCTTCCGGGACAGGGTCCTCTGGAAACACCATATATTTT. Amino acids: CASSPSGTGSSGNTIYF.

The CDR3 coding sequence is TGTGCCAGCAGTTTAAGGAGGGCGAAGGCTTTCTTT. Translated, it gives CASSLRRAKAFF. The V and J genes are TRBV28 and TRBJ1-1; D is unclear. CDR3 length equals 12 residues. Germline CDR1 reads MDHEN; CDR2 reads SYDVKM. V was cut by 2 bases and J by 11 bases, with 12 bases left in between.

This clonotype has only a few counts. This chain links TRBV12-3 or TRBV12-4 with TRBJ2-6, with TRBD1 matching 9 bases. The CDR3 covers 16 residues. Trimming took 1 base from V and 2 from J; bases not matched to a gene: 0. DNA for the CDR3: TGTGCCAGCAGTTTAGGGACAGGGGCTGGGGCCAACGTCCTGACTTTC. This translates into CASSLGTGAGANVLTF.

In its sample, this clonotype was seen many times. The chain recombines TRBV9 with TRBJ2-2, with 8 bases fitting TRBD2. From germline, CDR1 is SGDLS and CDR2 YYNGEE. The CDR3 sequence is 16 residues long. The V gene end was trimmed by 1 base and the J gene end by 1 base; junction bases not matched to a gene: 3. CDR3 nucleotides: TGTGCCAGCAGCGTATTAAGCGGGAGGAACACCGGGGAGCTGTTTTTT. This encodes CASSVLSGRNTGELFF.

This clonotype was observed a handful of times. The V gene is TRBV6-2 or TRBV6-3, the J gene TRBJ2-3; perhaps D is TRBD1 or TRBD2 (5 bases each). The CDR3 sequence is 16 residues long. The germline V gene encodes CDR1 MNHEY and CDR2 SVGEGT. V was pared by 5 bases and J by 4 bases, with 19 bases between. The CDR3, as DNA: TGTGCCAGCAGTCTCCTGGACCTAAGGGACCCAGATACGCAGTATTTT. It is translated as CASSLLDLRDPDTQYF.

This clonotype was recorded a few times. The V and J genes are TRBV28 and TRBJ2-3; D is perhaps TRBD1 or TRBD2 (7 bases each). CDR1 MDHEN and CDR2 SYDVKM come from the germline V gene. V lost 6 bases and J lost 6, with 16 bases in between. The length of the CDR3 is 14 residues. The CDR3 sequence is CASRPTGEGDTQYF. As DNA, the CDR3 is TGTGCCAGCAGGCCTACAGGGGAGGGCGATACGCAGTATTTT.

Worth noting for this clonotype: A much larger clone differs from this one at a single base, so this may be a read error. The chain couples TRBV2 to TRBJ2-7, with D possibly TRBD2 on 6 matching bases. The V gene's germline CDR1 is SNHLY and CDR2 FYNNEI. V lost 6 bases and J lost 1, with 10 bases in between. This CDR3 has 13 residues. CDR3: CASSPGLSYEQYF. The CDR3 coding sequence is TGTGCCAGCAGCCCGGGACTTTCCTACGAGCAGTACTTC.

This chain links TRBV7-2 with TRBJ1-1; D uncertain. CDR1 and CDR2 from the germline V gene are SGHTA and FQGNSA. Trimming cost V 4 bases and J 3 bases, with 12 bases left between them. The CDR3 length is 14 residues. This CDR3 reads CASSSPAYHTEAFF. CDR3 nucleotide sequence: TGTGCCAGCAGCTCCCCGGCGTATCACACTGAAGCTTTCTTT.

The rearrangement uses TRBV28 and TRBJ1-4, with 7 bases identical to TRBD1. J was trimmed by 14 bases and V by 7 bases; bases with no gene match: 7. Germline loops: CDR1 MDHEN, CDR2 SYDVKM. This CDR3 is 11 amino acids long. CDR3 nucleotide sequence: TGTGCCAGCAACATAGGGGGCCCTCTGTTTTTT. Translation gives CASNIGGPLFF. The full variable domain, in which reference TRBV28 and TRBJ1-4 provide the parts outside the CDR3, is DVKVTQSSRYLVKRTGEKVFLECVQDMDHENMFWYRQDPGLGLRLIYFSYDVKMKEKGDIPEGYSVSREKKERFSLILESASTNQTSMYLCASNIGGPLFFGSGTQLSVL.

There are a few counts of this clonotype. The chain employs TRBV6-5 and TRBJ1-1; 8 nucleotides line up with TRBD1. V dropped 4 bases and J dropped 0; count of bases not matched to a gene: 10. Per the germline V gene, CDR1 is MNHEY and CDR2 is SVGAGI. The CDR3 length is 17 residues. The CDR3 spells CASSFSPGTGLNTEAFF. CDR3 DNA: TGTGCCAGCAGTTTCAGTCCCGGGACAGGTTTGAACACTGAAGCTTTCTTT.

The chain links TRBV27 to TRBJ1-6; TRBD1 might be the D (6 bases). V was shortened by 3 bases and J by 9 bases, with 18 bases between the two germline ends. The CDR3 extends over 16 amino acids. The V gene's germline CDR1 is MNHEY and CDR2 SMNVEV (reference sequence). The CDR3, as DNA: TGTGCCAGCAGTTTCTTGGCAGGGGAAGATGGTTCACCCCTCCACTTT. It translates to CASSFLAGEDGSPLHF.

V usage is TRBV27 and J usage is TRBJ1-2; no reliable D call. This CDR3 region has 15 residues. Germline V gives CDR1 MNHEY, CDR2 SMNVEV (reference sequence). The V end lost 5 bases, the J end lost 0 bases, and 13 bases lay between the germline ends. CDR3 residues: CASSPLLETNYGYTF. CDR3 nucleotide sequence: TGTGCCAGCAGTCCATTATTAGAGACTAACTATGGCTACACCTTC.

There are a few counts of this clonotype. The chain recombines TRBV6-6 with TRBJ1-2, with 8 bases that match TRBD1. CDR1 is MNHNY and CDR2 is SVGAGI in the germline V gene (reference sequence). Unmatched junction bases numbered 6, after V lost 5 bases and J lost 4 bases. The CDR3 extends over 14 amino acids. CDR3 bases: TGTGCCAGCAGTACGACAGGGGTCCTCTATGGCTACACCTTC. This translates into CASSTTGVLYGYTF.

This clonotype appeared many times. The chain is built from TRBV29-1 and TRBJ2-1, with D tentatively TRBD2 (6 bases). The length of the CDR3 is 12 residues. Germline CDR1 reads SQVTM; CDR2 reads ANQGSEA. V lost 6 bases and J lost 10, with 16 bases in between. Here the CDR3 DNA reads TGCAGCGTCCCCAGAGGGAGCGGGGAGCAGTTCTTC. Its protein product is CSVPRGSGEQFF.

This clonotype was counted only a few times. The chain joins TRBV12-3 or TRBV12-4 to TRBJ1-5, with TRBD1 matching over 8 bases. Losses at the gene ends were 5 bases for V and 1 base for J; bases not matched to a gene: 7. The CDR3 loop spans 16 amino acids. The CDR3 region has the DNA TGTGCCAGCAGTCCCACAGGGGGAGTAAGCAATCAGCCCCAGCATTTT. Its protein is CASSPTGGVSNQPQHF.

This clonotype was picked up a small number of times. The J gene is TRBJ2-7, the V gene TRBV7-9; possible D gene TRBD2, 5 bases. The germline V gene encodes CDR1 SEHNR and CDR2 FQNEAQ (reference sequence). CDR3 length: 15 residues. The germline V and J ends were trimmed by 1 base and 5 bases, with 15 bases remaining between them. CDR3 DNA: TGTGCCAGCAGCTTAGGAGGGAACAATCGGCACGAGCAGTACTTC. Protein product: CASSLGGNNRHEQYF.

V and J are TRBV7-8 and TRBJ1-4; D gene unclear. Germline CDR1 SGHVS, CDR2 FQNEAQ. The length of the CDR3 is 14 residues. V gave up 1 base and J gave up 4 bases, with 7 bases separating them. This chain's CDR3 is CASSLERINEKLFF. In nucleotides, the CDR3 is TGTGCCAGCAGCTTAGAACGGATTAATGAAAAACTGTTTTTT.

The J gene is TRBJ2-7, the V gene TRBV28; D call uncertain. Deletions cut 7 bases from V and 6 bases from J, with 10 bases between. Germline V gene data show CDR1 as MDHEN and CDR2 as SYDVKM. The CDR3 extends over 11 amino acids. This CDR3 reads CASTIGVEQYF. The DNA of the CDR3 is TGTGCCAGCACCATCGGCGTCGAGCAGTACTTC.

This clonotype was recorded a few times. The chain joins TRBV12-3 or TRBV12-4 to TRBJ2-2; weak D call: TRBD1 (5 bases). This CDR3 spans 15 amino acids. The V and J ends lost 1 base and 2 bases respectively, with 8 bases between them. The CDR3 DNA sequence: TGTGCCAGCAGTTTAGGTGACAGTAACACCGGGGAGCTGTTTTTT. As protein: CASSLGDSNTGELFF.

Here the CDR3 DNA reads TGTGCCAGCAGCTTAGATCAAGCAGTGAAGACCCAGTACTTC. Protein sequence: CASSLDQAVKTQYF. J is TRBJ2-5 and V is TRBV11-3, with no clear D. The length of the CDR3 is 14 residues. Germline CDR1 and CDR2: SGHNT and YENEEA. Trimming left V 0 bases short and J 6 bases short, with 11 bases between.

The CDR3 coding sequence is TGTGCCAGCTCACCACCGGACAGGGGCACCTACGAGCAGTACTTC. Translating it yields CASSPPDRGTYEQYF. The chain links TRBV18 to TRBJ2-7; 9 bases align to TRBD1. CDR1 is KGHSH and CDR2 is LQKENI in the germline V gene. The V gene end was trimmed by 0 bases and the J gene end by 2 bases; junction bases not matched to a gene: 2. The CDR3 is 15 residues long.

This rearrangement joins TRBV3-1 to TRBJ1-1; D is undetermined. V lost 2 bases, J lost 7 bases, and 5 bases lay in between. The CDR3 covers 11 residues. The germline CDR1 and CDR2 sequences are LGHDT and YNNKEL (reference sequence). The CDR3 sequence: CASSQWGEAFF. The DNA for the CDR3 is TGTGCCAGCAGCCAATGGGGTGAAGCTTTCTTT.

This clonotype was seen once. The chain recombines TRBV27 with TRBJ2-7; D is perhaps TRBD2 (6 bases). This CDR3 spans 16 amino acids. The ends were cut back, 2 bases at V and 2 bases at J, with 16 bases in the middle. CDR1 MNHEY and CDR2 SMNVEV come from the germline V gene (reference sequence). The CDR3 is CASSLITAGGPYEQYF. The CDR3 DNA follows: TGTGCCAGCAGTTTAATAACTGCCGGGGGACCCTACGAGCAGTACTTC.

This rearrangement joins TRBV11-3 to TRBJ2-2; 8 positions agree with TRBD1. This CDR3 has 16 residues. V shed 5 bases and J 2 bases; nucleotides not matched to a gene: 7. Germline lookup yields CDR1 SGHNT and CDR2 YENEEA. The CDR3 DNA is TGTGCCAGCAGCCCCTCGACAGGGGTTAACACCGGGGAGCTGTTTTTT. Translating it yields CASSPSTGVNTGELFF.

The rearrangement joins TRBV20-1 to TRBJ1-1; D unresolved. This CDR3 is built from 10 residues. The V end was cut by 3 bases, the J end by 7 bases, with 6 bases between. The germline CDR1 and CDR2 sequences are DFQATT and SNEGSKA (reference sequence). CDR3 DNA: TGCAGTGCTAGGGGTGATGAAGCTTTCTTT. It yields the protein CSARGDEAFF.

The V call is TRBV9, the J call TRBJ2-3; D not certain. The V gene's germline CDR1 is SGDLS and CDR2 YYNGEE. Trimming left V 0 bases short and J 2 bases short, with 10 bases between. The CDR3 covers 15 residues. The CDR3 coding sequence is TGTGCCAGCAGCGTAGTGAGCGCGGACACAGATACGCAGTATTTT. Protein product: CASSVVSADTDTQYF.

The chain couples TRBV2 to TRBJ1-4, with a tentative D call TRBD1 (5 bases). Germline V gene lookup returns CDR1 SNHLY and CDR2 FYNNEI. This CDR3 contains 13 residues. Trimming shortened V by 7 bases and J by 8 bases, and 14 bases separated the two germline ends. DNA of the CDR3: TGTGCCAGCATTGGGACCCAGGAGGAAAAACTGTTTTTT. It translates to CASIGTQEEKLFF.